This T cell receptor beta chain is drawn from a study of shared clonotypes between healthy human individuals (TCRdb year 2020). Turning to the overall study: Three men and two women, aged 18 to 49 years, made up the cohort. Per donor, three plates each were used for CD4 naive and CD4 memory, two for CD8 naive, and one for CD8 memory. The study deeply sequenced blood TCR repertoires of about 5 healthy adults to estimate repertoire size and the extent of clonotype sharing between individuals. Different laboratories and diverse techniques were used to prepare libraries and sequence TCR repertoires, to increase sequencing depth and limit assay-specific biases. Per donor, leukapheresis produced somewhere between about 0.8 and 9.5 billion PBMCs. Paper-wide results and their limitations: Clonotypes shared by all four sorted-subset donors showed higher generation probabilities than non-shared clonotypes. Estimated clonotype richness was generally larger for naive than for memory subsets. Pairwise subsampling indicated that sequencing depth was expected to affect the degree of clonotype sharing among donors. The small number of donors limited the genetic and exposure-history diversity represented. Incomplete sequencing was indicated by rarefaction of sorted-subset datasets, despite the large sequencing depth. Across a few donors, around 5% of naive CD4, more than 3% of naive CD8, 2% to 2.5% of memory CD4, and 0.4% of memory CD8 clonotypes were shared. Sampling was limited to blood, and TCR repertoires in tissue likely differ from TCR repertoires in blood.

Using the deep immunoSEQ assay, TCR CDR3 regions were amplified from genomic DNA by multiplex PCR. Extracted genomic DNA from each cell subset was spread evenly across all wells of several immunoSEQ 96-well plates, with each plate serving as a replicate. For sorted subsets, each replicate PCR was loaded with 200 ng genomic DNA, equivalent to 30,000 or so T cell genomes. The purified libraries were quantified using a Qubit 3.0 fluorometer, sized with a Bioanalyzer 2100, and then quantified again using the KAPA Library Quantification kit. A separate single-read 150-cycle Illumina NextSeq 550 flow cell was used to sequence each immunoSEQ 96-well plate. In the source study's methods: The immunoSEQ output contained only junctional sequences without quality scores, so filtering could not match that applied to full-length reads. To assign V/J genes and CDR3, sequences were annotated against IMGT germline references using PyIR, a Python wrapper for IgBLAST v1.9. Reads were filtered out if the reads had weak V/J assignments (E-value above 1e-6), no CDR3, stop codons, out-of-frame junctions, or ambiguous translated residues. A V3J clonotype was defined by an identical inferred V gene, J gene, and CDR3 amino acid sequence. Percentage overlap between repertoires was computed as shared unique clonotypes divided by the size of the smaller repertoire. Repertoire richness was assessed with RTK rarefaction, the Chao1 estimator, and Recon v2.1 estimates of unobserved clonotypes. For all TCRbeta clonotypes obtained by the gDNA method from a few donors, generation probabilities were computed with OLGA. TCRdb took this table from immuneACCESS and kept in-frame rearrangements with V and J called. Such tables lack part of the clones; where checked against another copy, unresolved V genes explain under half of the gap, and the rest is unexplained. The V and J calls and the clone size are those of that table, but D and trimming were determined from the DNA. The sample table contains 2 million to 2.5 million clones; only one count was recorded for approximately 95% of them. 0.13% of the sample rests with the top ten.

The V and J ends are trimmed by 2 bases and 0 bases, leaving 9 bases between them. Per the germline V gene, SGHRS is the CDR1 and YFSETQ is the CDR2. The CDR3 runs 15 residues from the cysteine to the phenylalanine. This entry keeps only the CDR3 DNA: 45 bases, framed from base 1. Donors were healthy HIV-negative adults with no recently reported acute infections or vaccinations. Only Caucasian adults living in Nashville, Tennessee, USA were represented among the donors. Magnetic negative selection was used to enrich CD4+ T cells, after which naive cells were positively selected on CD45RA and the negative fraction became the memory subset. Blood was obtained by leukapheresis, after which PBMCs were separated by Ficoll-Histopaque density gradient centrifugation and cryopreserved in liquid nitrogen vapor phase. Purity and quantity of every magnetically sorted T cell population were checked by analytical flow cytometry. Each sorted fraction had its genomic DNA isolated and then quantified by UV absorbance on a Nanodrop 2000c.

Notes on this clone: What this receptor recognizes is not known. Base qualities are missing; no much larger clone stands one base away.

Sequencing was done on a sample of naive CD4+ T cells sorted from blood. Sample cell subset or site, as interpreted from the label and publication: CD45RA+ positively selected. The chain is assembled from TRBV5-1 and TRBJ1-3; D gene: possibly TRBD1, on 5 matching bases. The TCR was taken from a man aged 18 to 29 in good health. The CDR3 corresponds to CASSFWQGSGNTIYF. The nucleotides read TGCGCCAGCAGCTTTTGGCAGGGCTCTGGAAACACCATATATTTT.